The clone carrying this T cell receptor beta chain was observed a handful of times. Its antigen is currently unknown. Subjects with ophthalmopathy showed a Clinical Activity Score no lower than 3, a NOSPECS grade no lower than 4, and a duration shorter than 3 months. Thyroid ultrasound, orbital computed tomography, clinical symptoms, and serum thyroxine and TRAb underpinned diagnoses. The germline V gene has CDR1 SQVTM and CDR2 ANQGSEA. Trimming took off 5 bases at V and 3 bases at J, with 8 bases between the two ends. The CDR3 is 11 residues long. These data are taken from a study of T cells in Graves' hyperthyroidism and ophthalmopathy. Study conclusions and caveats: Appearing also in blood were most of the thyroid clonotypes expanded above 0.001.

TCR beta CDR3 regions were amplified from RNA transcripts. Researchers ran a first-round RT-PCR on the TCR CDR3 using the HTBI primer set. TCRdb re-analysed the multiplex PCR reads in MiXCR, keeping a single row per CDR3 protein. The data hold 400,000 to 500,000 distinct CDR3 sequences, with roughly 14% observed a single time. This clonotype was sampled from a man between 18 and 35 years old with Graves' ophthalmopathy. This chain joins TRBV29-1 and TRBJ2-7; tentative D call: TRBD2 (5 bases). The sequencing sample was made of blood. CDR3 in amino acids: CSVQRDYEQYF. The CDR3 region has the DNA TGCAGCGTTCAGAGGGACTACGAGCAGTACTTC.